A selection of T cell receptor beta chains follows, all from one sample in a study of Graves' ophthalmopathy and Graves' hyperthyroidism. TCRdb recomputed calls from the multiplex PCR reads with MiXCR, one row per CDR3 protein. This sample has over a million distinct CDR3 sequences, with less than 45% found just once. The sample was peripheral blood or thyroid tissue (not recorded which). These receptors came from an adult man with Graves' hyperthyroidism. Both conserved end residues are part of each CDR3. A D gene is named only where the DNA matches it firmly. Not every row has a clone size; where given, it reads once, few, many or a size class.

D gene	V gene	clone size	J gene	CDR3 protein	CDR3 DNA
TRBD1	TRBV24-1	many	TRBJ1-5	CATSPRGTGALDQPQHF	TGTGCCACCAGTCCGAGGGGTACAGGGGCTCTGGATCAGCCCCAGCATTTT
.	TRBV15	.	TRBJ2-5	CATSRDGTPGSETQYF	TGTGCCACCAGCAGAGACGGGACCCCCGGGTCAGAGACCCAGTACTTC
.	TRBV11-2	.	TRBJ2-7	CASSSSSTYEQYF	TGTGCCAGCAGCTCTTCATCTACCTACGAGCAGTACTTC
.	TRBV9	many	TRBJ1-2	CASGDGYTF	TGTGCCAGCGGGGATGGCTACACCTTC
.	TRBV7-3	many	TRBJ1-1	CASRKPGTEAFF	TGTGCCAGCAGAAAACCAGGGACTGAAGCTTTCTTT
.	TRBV20-1	.	TRBJ1-2	CSATYTGVNYGYTF	TGCAGTGCTACGTATACGGGAGTTAACTATGGCTACACCTTC
.	TRBV5-1	few	TRBJ2-7	CASSRRHDSYEQYF	TGCGCCAGCAGCCGTAGACACGACTCCTACGAGCAGTACTTC
.	TRBV12-3/TRBV12-4	few	TRBJ2-5	CASKRAGETQYF	TGTGCCAGCAAGAGAGCCGGGGAGACCCAGTACTTC
.	TRBV25-1	.	TRBJ2-1	CASTTPQVNEQFF	TGTGCCAGCACCACCCCGCAGGTCAATGAGCAGTTCTTC
TRBD1	TRBV7-9	.	TRBJ2-7	CASSSTSGTGIYEQYF	TGTGCCAGCAGCTCCACTTCCGGGACAGGGATCTACGAGCAGTACTTC
TRBD1	TRBV10-2	.	TRBJ1-2	CASSEPDRGDFGYTF	TGCGCCAGCAGTGAGCCGGACAGGGGGGACTTCGGCTACACCTTC
TRBD1	TRBV7-9	many	TRBJ1-5	CASSSYPDRVDQPQHF	TGTGCCAGCAGCTCATACCCGGACAGGGTTGATCAGCCCCAGCATTTT
.	TRBV28	few	TRBJ1-1	CASTPSMGTPNTEAFF	TGTGCCAGCACCCCAAGCATGGGGACACCAAACACTGAAGCTTTCTTT
.	TRBV4-1	.	TRBJ1-3	CASSQALSPSGNTIYF	TGCGCCAGCAGCCAAGCCTTGAGTCCCTCTGGAAACACCATATATTTT
.	TRBV6-5	few	TRBJ1-6	CASSYAVVLGAKSPLHF	TGTGCCAGCAGTTACGCAGTCGTTCTTGGTGCAAAGTCACCCCTCCACTTT
.	TRBV7-2	many	TRBJ1-6	CASSLEAVANSPLHF	TGTGCCAGCAGCTTAGAGGCAGTCGCCAATTCACCCCTCCACTTT
.	TRBV5-5	few	TRBJ1-2	CASSFSLEGYTF	TGTGCCAGCAGCTTCAGCTTGGAGGGCTACACCTTC
TRBD1	TRBV27	many	TRBJ1-6	CASSWGDSNSPLHF	TGTGCCAGCAGTTGGGGGGACAGCAATTCACCCCTCCACTTT
.	TRBV10-3	.	TRBJ1-5	CAVAGLEGETQHF	TGTGCCGTGGCAGGACTCGAGGGGGAGACCCAGCATTTT
TRBD2	TRBV7-8	many	TRBJ2-7	CASNPSSGSSYEQYF	TGTGCCAGCAACCCTTCGAGCGGGAGCTCCTACGAGCAGTACTTC